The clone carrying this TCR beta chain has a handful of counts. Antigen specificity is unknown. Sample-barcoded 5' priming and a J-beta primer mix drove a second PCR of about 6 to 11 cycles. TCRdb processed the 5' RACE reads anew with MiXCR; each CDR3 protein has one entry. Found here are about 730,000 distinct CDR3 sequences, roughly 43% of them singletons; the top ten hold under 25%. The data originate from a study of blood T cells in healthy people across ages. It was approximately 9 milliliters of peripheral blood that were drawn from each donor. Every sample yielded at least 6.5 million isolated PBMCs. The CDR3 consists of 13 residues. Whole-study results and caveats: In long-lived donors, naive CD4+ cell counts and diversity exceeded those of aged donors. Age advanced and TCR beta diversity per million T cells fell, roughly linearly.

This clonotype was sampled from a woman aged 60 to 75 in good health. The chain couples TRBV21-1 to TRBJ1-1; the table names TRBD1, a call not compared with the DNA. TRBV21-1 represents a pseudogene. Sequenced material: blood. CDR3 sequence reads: CASIIRENTEAFF. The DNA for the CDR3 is TGTGCCAGCATAATCAGGGAGAACACTGAAGCTTTCTTT.